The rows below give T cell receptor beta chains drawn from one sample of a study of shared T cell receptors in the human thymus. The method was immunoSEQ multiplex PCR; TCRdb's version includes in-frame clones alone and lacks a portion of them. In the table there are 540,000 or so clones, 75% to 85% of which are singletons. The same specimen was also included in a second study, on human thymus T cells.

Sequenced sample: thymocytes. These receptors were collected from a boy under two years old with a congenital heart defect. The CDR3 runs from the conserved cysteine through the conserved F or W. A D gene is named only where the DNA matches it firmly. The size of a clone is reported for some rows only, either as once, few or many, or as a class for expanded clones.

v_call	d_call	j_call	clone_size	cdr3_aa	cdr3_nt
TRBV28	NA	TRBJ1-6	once	CASSLNSPLHF	TGTGCCAGCAGCCTAAATTCACCCCTCCACTTT
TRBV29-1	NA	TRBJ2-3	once	CSGQPGEGVADTQYF	TGCAGCGGGCAACCGGGGGAGGGGGTCGCAGATACGCAGTATTTT
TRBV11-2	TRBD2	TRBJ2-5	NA	CASSLVYGSGTETQYF	TGTGCCAGCAGCTTAGTGTACGGTAGCGGGACAGAGACCCAGTACTTC
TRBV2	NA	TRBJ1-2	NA	CASSDAAGGGYTF	TGTGCCAGCAGTGATGCGGCAGGAGGAGGCTACACCTTC
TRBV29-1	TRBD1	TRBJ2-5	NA	CSGTGWEETQYF	TGCAGCGGGACAGGGTGGGAAGAGACCCAGTACTTC
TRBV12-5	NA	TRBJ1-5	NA	CASAHGTFGNQPQHF	TGTGCTAGTGCCCACGGGACATTTGGCAATCAGCCCCAGCATTTT
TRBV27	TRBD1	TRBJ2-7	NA	CASSLTPSQTGSNEQYF	TGTGCCAGCAGTTTAACCCCCTCTCAGACAGGGAGTAACGAGCAGTACTTC
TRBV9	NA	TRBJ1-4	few	CASSVAGGRVEKLFF	TGTGCCAGCAGCGTAGCGGGGGGCCGAGTAGAAAAACTGTTTTTT
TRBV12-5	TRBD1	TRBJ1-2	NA	CASGCTGENHYGYTF	TGTGCTAGTGGATGTACAGGGGAAAATCACTATGGCTACACCTTC
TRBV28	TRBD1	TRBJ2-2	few	CASSSGSRDRGPTGELFF	TGTGCCAGCAGTTCCGGGTCCCGGGACAGGGGGCCCACCGGGGAGCTGTTTTTT
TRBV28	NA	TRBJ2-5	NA	CASDSRRGQETQYF	TGTGCCAGCGACTCCCGACGGGGCCAAGAGACCCAGTACTTC
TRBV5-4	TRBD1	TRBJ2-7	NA	CASSLDRTGEQYF	TGTGCCAGCAGCTTAGATAGGACAGGTGAGCAGTACTTC
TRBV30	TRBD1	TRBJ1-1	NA	CAWSPNRGNTEAFF	TGTGCCTGGAGTCCTAACAGGGGGAACACTGAAGCTTTCTTT
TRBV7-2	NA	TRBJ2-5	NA	CASRRQAGATKTQYF	TGTGCCAGCAGAAGACAGGCAGGGGCTACCAAGACCCAGTACTTC
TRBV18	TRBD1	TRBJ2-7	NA	CASSRGDRGKQYF	TGTGCCAGCTCACGAGGAGACAGGGGAAAGCAGTACTTC
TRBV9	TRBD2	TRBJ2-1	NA	CASSPGLAGRHNEQFF	TGTGCCAGCAGCCCGGGACTAGCGGGACGTCACAATGAGCAGTTCTTC
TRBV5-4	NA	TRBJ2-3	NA	CASSLGLATSTDTQYF	TGTGCCAGCAGCTTGGGTCTAGCGACAAGCACAGATACGCAGTATTTT
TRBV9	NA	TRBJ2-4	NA	CASSVGGRRPKNIQYF	TGTGCCAGCAGCGTGGGGGGGCGCCGGCCCAAAAACATTCAGTACTTC
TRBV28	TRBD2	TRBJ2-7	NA	CASSSLLSGRLSYEQYF	TGTGCCAGCAGTTCCCTACTTAGCGGGAGGCTATCCTACGAGCAGTACTTC
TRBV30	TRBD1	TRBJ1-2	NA	CAWSWGQGGGYTF	TGTGCCTGGAGTTGGGGACAGGGAGGTGGCTACACCTTC
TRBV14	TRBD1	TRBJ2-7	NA	CASSQDSYGDRVFYGPYEQYF	TGTGCCAGCAGCCAAGATTCCTATGGGGACAGGGTCTTTTATGGTCCCTACGAGCAGTACTTC
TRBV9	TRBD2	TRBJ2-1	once	CASSLGLAGGDNEQFF	TGTGCCAGCAGCCTAGGACTAGCGGGAGGGGACAATGAGCAGTTCTTC
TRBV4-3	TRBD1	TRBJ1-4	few	CASSQYATGINEKLFF	TGCGCCAGCAGCCAATACGCGACAGGGATTAATGAAAAACTGTTTTTT
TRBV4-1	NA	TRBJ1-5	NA	CASSQDGGDSNQPQHF	TGCGCCAGCAGCCAAGATGGGGGGGATAGCAATCAGCCCCAGCATTTT
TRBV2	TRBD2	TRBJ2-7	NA	CASSGRTSGEALYEQYF	TGTGCCAGCAGTGGCCGGACTAGCGGGGAGGCCCTCTACGAGCAGTACTTC
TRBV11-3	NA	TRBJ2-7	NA	CASSTLAASGEQYF	TGTGCCAGCAGCACCTTAGCGGCTTCAGGCGAGCAGTACTTC
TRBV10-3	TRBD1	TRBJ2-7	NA	CAIGGTGALYF	TGTGCCATCGGGGGCACAGGGGCTCTGTACTTC
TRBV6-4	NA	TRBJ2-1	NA	CASSDSAAPYNEQFF	TGTGCCAGCAGTGACTCGGCGGCTCCCTACAATGAGCAGTTCTTC
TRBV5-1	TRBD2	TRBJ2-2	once	CASSPRHDWRLATANTGELFF	TGCGCCAGCAGCCCACGGCACGACTGGAGACTAGCTACCGCGAACACCGGGGAGCTGTTTTTT
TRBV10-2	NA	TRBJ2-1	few	CASSESETAGRNEQFF	TGCGCCAGCAGTGAGTCCGAGACAGCGGGTCGGAATGAGCAGTTCTTC
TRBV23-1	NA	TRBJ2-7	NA	CASSPAYEQYF	TGCGCCAGCAGCCCCGCGTACGAGCAGTACTTC
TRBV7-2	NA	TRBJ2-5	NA	CASSPEADGTQYF	TGTGCCAGCAGCCCGGAGGCCGATGGGACCCAGTACTTC
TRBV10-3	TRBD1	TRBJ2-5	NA	CAISPDRGQETQYF	TGTGCCATCAGTCCCGACAGGGGCCAGGAGACCCAGTACTTC
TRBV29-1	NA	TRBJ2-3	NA	CSVERFLGDGSPTDTQYF	TGCAGCGTTGAACGTTTTCTGGGAGACGGGAGCCCCACAGATACGCAGTATTTT
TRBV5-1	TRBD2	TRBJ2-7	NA	CASSLREGKLYEQYF	TGCGCCAGCAGCCTGCGGGAGGGGAAGCTCTACGAGCAGTACTTC
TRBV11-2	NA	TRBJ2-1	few	CASSLGGRGGEQFF	TGTGCCAGCAGCTTAGGAGGGAGAGGGGGTGAGCAGTTCTTC
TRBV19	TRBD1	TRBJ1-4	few	CASSPRQGAEGTNEKLFF	TGTGCCAGTAGCCCGAGACAGGGGGCTGAAGGAACTAATGAAAAACTGTTTTTT
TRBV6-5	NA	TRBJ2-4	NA	CASSYGREGVQNIQYF	TGTGCCAGCAGTTACGGGCGTGAAGGGGTCCAAAACATTCAGTACTTC
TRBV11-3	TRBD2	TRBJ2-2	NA	CASSFPSGSHTGELFF	TGTGCCAGCAGCTTTCCTAGCGGGAGTCATACCGGGGAGCTGTTTTTT
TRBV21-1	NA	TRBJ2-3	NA	CASSKVAGDPKSSDTQYF	TGTGCCAGCAGCAAAGTAGCGGGAGACCCAAAGAGCTCAGATACGCAGTATTTT
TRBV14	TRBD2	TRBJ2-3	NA	CASSHPGTSGTDTQYF	TGTGCCAGCAGCCACCCCGGGACTAGCGGCACAGATACGCAGTATTTT
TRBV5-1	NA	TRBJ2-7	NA	CASSKGGGGLGEQYF	TGCGCCAGCAGCAAGGGGGGGGGAGGCCTTGGTGAGCAGTACTTC
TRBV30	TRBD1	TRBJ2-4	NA	CAWSVSGQGQNIQYF	TGTGCCTGGAGTGTGTCAGGACAGGGCCAAAACATTCAGTACTTC
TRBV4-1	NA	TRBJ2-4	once	CASSQGTVVVSAKNIQYF	TGCGCCAGCAGCCAAGGGACAGTCGTTGTTTCAGCCAAAAACATTCAGTACTTC
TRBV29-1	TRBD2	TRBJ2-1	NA	CRGPTSGNHNEQFF	TGCAGAGGACCGACTAGCGGGAACCACAATGAGCAGTTCTTC
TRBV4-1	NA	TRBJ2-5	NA	CASSPAGQVGETQYF	TGCGCCAGCAGCCCGGCGGGGCAGGTCGGGGAGACCCAGTACTTC
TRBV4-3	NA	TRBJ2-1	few	CASSPGGLAGFSAYNEQFF	TGCGCCAGCAGCCCAGGGGGCCTAGCGGGGTTCTCCGCTTACAATGAGCAGTTCTTC
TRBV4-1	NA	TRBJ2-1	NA	CASSQEGNRVGNEQFF	TGCGCCAGCAGCCAAGAGGGGAACAGGGTGGGAAATGAGCAGTTCTTC